This T cell receptor (beta chain) was sequenced during a study of Ad26.COV2.S vaccination and SARS-CoV-2 variants. Whole-study results and caveats: Vaccine and placebo recipients had similar non-spike TCR breadth.

Regarding this clone: Its target is not known.

The CDR3 covers 15 residues. With 3 bases removed from V and 2 bases from J, the gap between germline ends came to 14 bases. Germline-derived CDR1 and CDR2 are LGHDT and YNNKEL (reference sequence). Repertoires were generated with immunoSEQ multiplex PCR, while TCRdb's copy carries only in-frame clones and drops some. This table holds 150,000 to 200,000 clones, approximately 88% found once. The V and J genes are TRBV3-1 (or the pseudogene TRBV3-2) and TRBJ2-7; TRBD1 or TRBD2 may be the D gene (5 bases each). The sample consisted of peripheral blood, taken after recovery from COVID-19. The receptor comes from a human donor who had recovered from COVID-19. In DNA form, the CDR3 reads TGTGCCAGCAGCCAGGCCCCGGGGCCCCCCTACGAGCAGTACTTC. Translation gives CASSQAPGPPYEQYF.